These 28 T cell receptor beta chains originate from one sample sequenced in a study of blood T cell repertoires in COVID-19. Sequencing used immunoSEQ multiplex PCR; TCRdb keeps in-frame clones, though not all of them. The table includes around 40,000 clones, around 91% detected once. The specimen sequenced was peripheral blood. The receptor source for this set is a man in his thirties or forties with active or convalescent COVID-19.

This clone has a single count. The chain uses TRBV3-1 (or the pseudogene TRBV3-2) and TRBJ2-3; 8 bases line up with TRBD2. Trimming took 1 base from V and 4 from J; bases not matched to a gene: 7. This CDR3 spans 16 amino acids. Germline V gene data show CDR1 as LGHDT and CDR2 as YNNKEL (reference sequence). CDR3 nucleotide sequence: TGTGCCAGCAGCCAAGTACTAGCGGTTATGGCAGATACGCAGTATTTT. This encodes CASSQVLAVMADTQYF.

The chain combines TRBV7-9 with TRBJ1-1; no firm D call. Germline assignment: CDR1 SEHNR and CDR2 FQNEAQ (reference sequence). This CDR3 spans 12 amino acids. Trimming removed 7 bases at V and 1 base at J, with 7 bases between. The CDR3 DNA reads as TGTGCCAGCACGGCGGGGAACACTGAAGCTTTCTTT. This translates into CASTAGNTEAFF.

The rearrangement links TRBV29-1 to TRBJ1-5; D is uncertain. CDR3 size: 13 residues. Trimming left V 3 bases short and J 0 bases short, with 6 bases between. Germline assignment: CDR1 SQVTM and CDR2 ANQGSEA. Here the CDR3 DNA reads TGCAGCGTTGAGACATATAGCAATCAGCCCCAGCATTTT. It encodes CSVETYSNQPQHF.

This clone came up once. The chain joins TRBV9 to TRBJ2-1, with 7 nucleotides matching TRBD2. Germline CDR1 and CDR2: SGDLS and YYNGEE. Germline trimming cut 1 base from V and 6 bases from J; bases unmatched to any gene: 7. The CDR3 contains 15 residues. Here the CDR3 DNA reads TGTGCCAGCAGCGTAACGACGGGGGGATTCAATGAGCAGTTCTTC. Protein: CASSVTTGGFNEQFF.

The chain recombines TRBV19 with TRBJ1-4, with TRBD1 matching 9 bases. J gave up 4 bases and V 2 bases, and 5 bases lay outside the gene matches. Germline CDR1 and CDR2: LNHDA and SQIVND (reference sequence). The CDR3 covers 16 residues. Here the CDR3 DNA reads TGTGCCAGTAGTATAAGAGGGACAGGGAATAATGAAAAACTGTTTTTT. Its translation is CASSIRGTGNNEKLFF.

This sequence joins TRBV19 and TRBJ2-1; D gene uncertain. This CDR3 spans 11 amino acids. Germline assignment: CDR1 LNHDA and CDR2 SQIVND (reference sequence). V was clipped by 6 bases and J by 7 bases, with 7 bases between them. CDR3 residues: CASSELNEQFF. The CDR3 DNA reads TGTGCCAGTAGCGAGTTGAATGAGCAGTTCTTC.

The gene calls are TRBV5-1 and TRBJ2-5; weak D call: TRBD2 (5 bases). Germline V gene sequence: CDR1 SGHRS, CDR2 YFSETQ. Deletions cut 6 bases from V and 3 bases from J, with 15 bases between. This CDR3 is built from 14 residues. CDR3 coding DNA: TGCGCCAGCACATACGGAGGTCGCGAAGAGACCCAGTACTTC. It specifies CASTYGGREETQYF. The complete variable domain, with remaining parts taken from reference TRBV5-1 and TRBJ2-5, reads KAGVTQTPRYLIKTRGQQVTLSCSPISGHRSVSWYQQTPGQGLQFLFEYFSETQRNKGNFPGRFSGRQFSNSRSEMNVSTLELGDSALYLCASTYGGREETQYFGPGTRLLVL.

This clone was seen a few times. The rearrangement joins TRBV18 to TRBJ2-1; 10 positions match TRBD1. Trimming took 6 bases from V and 7 from J; bases not matched to a gene: 12. The CDR3 contains 16 residues. Germline V lookup: CDR1 KGHSH, CDR2 LQKENI. CDR3 residues: CASSPMGQGRLNEQFF. CDR3 bases: TGTGCCAGCTCCCCGATGGGACAGGGGAGGTTAAATGAGCAGTTCTTC.

The V and J genes are TRBV15 and TRBJ2-2; no clear D. The ends were cut back, 6 bases at V and 1 base at J, with 6 bases in the middle. This CDR3 spans 13 amino acids. CDR1 LNHNV and CDR2 YYDKDF come from the germline V gene (reference sequence). The CDR3 loop reads CATSLVNTGELFF. For the CDR3, the DNA is TGTGCCACCAGTCTCGTGAACACCGGGGAGCTGTTTTTT.

This chain joins TRBV23-1 and TRBJ1-5, with D uncertain. Being an ORF, TRBV23-1 has a function that is uncertain. The ends were cut back, 1 base at V and 0 bases at J, with 13 bases in the middle. The CDR3 runs to 17 residues. The DNA for the CDR3 is TGCGCCAGCAGTCAATACTCCCGATCATATAGCAATCAGCCCCAGCATTTT. As protein: CASSQYSRSYSNQPQHF.

CDR3: CASSSPGSPSYNEQFF. In nucleotides, the CDR3 is TGTGCCAGCAGCTCCCCCGGGAGCCCCTCCTACAATGAGCAGTTCTTC. The chain recombines TRBV21-1 with TRBJ2-1; TRBD2, the table's D call, lacks a check against the DNA. TRBV21-1 is marked as a pseudogene. CDR3 length equals 16 residues.

This sequence joins TRBV11-3 and TRBJ2-3; 7 bases fit TRBD2. CDR1 SGHNT and CDR2 YENEEA come from the germline V gene. CDR3 length: 16 amino acids. J lost 4 bases, V lost 5 bases, and 12 bases had no gene match. The CDR3 nucleotides read TGTGCCAGCAGCCTACGGCCGGGGGGAATACCAGATACGCAGTATTTT. Translating gives CASSLRPGGIPDTQYF. Together with reference TRBV11-3 and TRBJ2-3, the CDR3 gives the full variable domain: EAGVVQSPRYKIIEKKQPVAFWCNPISGHNTLYWYLQNLGQGPELLIRYENEEAVDDSQLPKDRFSAERLKGVDSTLKIQPAELGDSAVYLCASSLRPGGIPDTQYFGPGTRLTVL.

The chain uses TRBV28 and TRBJ2-1, with 9 positions matching TRBD2. V gave up 5 bases and J gave up 8 bases; unmatched junction bases: 7. The CDR3 spans 14 residues. Germline V gene sequence: CDR1 MDHEN, CDR2 SYDVKM. The CDR3 DNA reads TGTGCCAGCAGTCCAGCGGGGGGCCGGGATGAGCAGTTCTTC. Translation gives CASSPAGGRDEQFF. The complete variable domain, with remaining parts taken from reference TRBV28 and TRBJ2-1, reads DVKVTQSSRYLVKRTGEKVFLECVQDMDHENMFWYRQDPGLGLRLIYFSYDVKMKEKGDIPEGYSVSREKKERFSLILESASTNQTSMYLCASSPAGGRDEQFFGPGTRLTVL.

This rearrangement joins TRBV11-2 to TRBJ2-3; 10 bases match TRBD2. V gave up 5 bases and J gave up 1 base; unmatched junction bases: 6. CDR3 length equals 16 residues. The germline V gene encodes CDR1 SGHAT and CDR2 FQNNGV. CDR3 in DNA: TGTGCCAGCAGCGCTGGACTAGCGGTTGGCACAGATACGCAGTATTTT. Protein sequence: CASSAGLAVGTDTQYF. Using reference TRBV11-2 and TRBJ2-3 for the parts outside the CDR3, the full variable domain is EAGVAQSPRYKIIEKRQSVAFWCNPISGHATLYWYQQILGQGPKLLIQFQNNGVVDDSQLPKDRFSAERLKGVDSTLKIQPAKLEDSAVYLCASSAGLAVGTDTQYFGPGTRLTVL.

The chain has TRBV9 and TRBJ2-3; tentatively, D is TRBD2 (6 bases). The CDR3 length is 15 residues. Trimming stripped 1 base from V and 0 bases from J, with 9 bases between. Germline CDR1 is SGDLS and CDR2 is YYNGEE. The CDR3 DNA follows: TGTGCCAGCAGCGTAACCAGCGGGAGCACAGATACGCAGTATTTT. Translating it yields CASSVTSGSTDTQYF.

A word on this clone: Sequence at one end of the junction differs from germline and may be a read error. The V call is TRBV2, the J call TRBJ1-2, with D possibly being TRBD1 (5 bases). Germline values: CDR1 SNHLY, CDR2 FYNNEI. There are 14 residues in the CDR3. The DNA for the CDR3 is TGTACCAGCAGTGGCCGACAGCGAACCTTTGGCTACACCTTC. Encoded protein: CTSSGRQRTFGYTF.

The V gene is TRBV27, the J gene TRBJ2-4; 9 nucleotides agree with TRBD1. The germline V gene encodes CDR1 MNHEY and CDR2 SMNVEV (reference sequence). The V and J ends lost 6 bases and 4 bases, in that order; junction bases with no gene match: 4. The CDR3 runs to 14 residues. The CDR3 sequence is CASRGQGLKNIQYF. CDR3 nucleotides: TGTGCCAGCAGAGGACAGGGGTTAAAAAACATTCAGTACTTC.

This chain links TRBV6-5 with TRBJ2-7; 12 bases are a match to TRBD2. In germline, CDR1 is MNHEY, CDR2 SVGAGI. The CDR3 extends over 15 amino acids. The J segment lost 4 bases and the V segment lost 4 bases, leaving 5 bases of the junction unmatched. The CDR3, as DNA: TGTGCCAGCAGTTCTGGACTAGCGGGGAGGTACGAGCAGTACGTC. This sequence encodes CASSSGLAGRYEQYV.

The chain uses TRBV5-5 and TRBJ1-5; possible D gene TRBD1, 6 bases. The CDR3 covers 14 residues. Per germline, CDR1 SGHKS and CDR2 YYEKEE (reference sequence). Trimming shortened V by 5 bases and J by 3 bases, and 12 bases separated the two germline ends. CDR3 DNA sequence: TGTGCCAGCAGTAAAGGACAGTCCAATCAGCCCCAGCATTTT. Protein: CASSKGQSNQPQHF. Full variable domain (missing parts from reference TRBV5-5 and TRBJ1-5): DAGVTQSPTHLIKTRGQQVTLRCSPISGHKSVSWYQQVLGQGPQFIFQYYEKEERGRGNFPDRFSARQFPNYSSELNVNALLLGDSALYLCASSKGQSNQPQHFGDGTRLSIL.

Here the CDR3 reads CASSRTTGGIVTQYF. CDR3 nucleotide sequence: TGTGCCAGCAGTCGGACGACAGGGGGCATTGTGACCCAGTACTTC. The chain combines TRBV11-1 with TRBJ2-5; 10 bases fit TRBD1. The V and J ends lost 6 bases and 7 bases, in that order; junction bases with no gene match: 11. CDR3 length: 15 residues. Germline CDR1 SGHAT, CDR2 FQDESV (reference sequence).

This clone was found once. The genes are TRBV4-1 and TRBJ2-7, with TRBD2 matching 9 bases. Germline assignment: CDR1 MGHRA and CDR2 YSYEKL. Trimming took 2 bases from V and 5 from J; bases not matched to a gene: 10. There are 16 residues in the CDR3. CDR3 loop: CASSQKSAGGSDEQYF. CDR3 nucleotides: TGCGCCAGCAGCCAAAAAAGCGCGGGGGGGAGCGACGAGCAGTACTTC.

The chain uses TRBV7-9 and TRBJ2-7; the match to TRBD1 covers 7 bases. In germline, CDR1 is SEHNR, CDR2 FQNEAQ (reference sequence). This CDR3 has 12 amino acids. The CDR3 region is CASSAWDSPFDV. The DNA of the CDR3 is TGTGCCAGCAGCGCCTGGGACAGTCCGTTTGACGTC.

This clone has just a few counts. The V and J genes are TRBV9 and TRBJ2-7; 7 nucleotides align to TRBD1. V shed 3 bases, J shed 3 bases, and the junction held 3 bases outside the gene matches. Germline CDR1 and CDR2: SGDLS and YYNGEE. The CDR3 runs 13 residues. This CDR3 reads CASSGTGDYEQYF. The CDR3 nucleotides read TGTGCCAGCAGCGGAACAGGGGACTACGAGCAGTACTTC.

The rearrangement joins TRBV4-1 to TRBJ2-1; D may be TRBD1 (5 bases). The CDR3 sequence is 15 residues long. The germline V gene has CDR1 MGHRA and CDR2 YSYEKL. V was cut by 1 base and J by 0 bases, with 7 bases left in between. CDR3 DNA sequence: TGCGCCAGCAGCCAAGGACAGAGCTCCTACAATGAGCAGTTCTTC. Translation gives CASSQGQSSYNEQFF.

The chain is built from TRBV9 and TRBJ1-3; D remains ambiguous. Trimming left V 2 bases short and J 1 base short, with 10 bases between. The CDR3 length is 15 residues. Germline values: CDR1 SGDLS, CDR2 YYNGEE. The CDR3 spells CASSVRYGSGNTIYF. The CDR3 nucleotides read TGTGCCAGCAGCGTGCGTTATGGTTCTGGAAACACCATATATTTT.

The chain has TRBV6-5 and TRBJ1-3, with 7 bases aligning to TRBD1. CDR1 and CDR2 from the germline V gene are MNHEY and SVGAGI. The CDR3 is made up of 15 amino acids. After removal of 5 bases from V and 6 bases from J, the junction contained 10 bases not matched to a gene. Written as DNA, the CDR3 is TGTGCCAGCAGTCCCCGGGCAGGGGGGAAAAACACCATATATTTT. Protein sequence: CASSPRAGGKNTIYF.

The V call is TRBV11-2, the J call TRBJ1-1, with D possibly matching TRBD1 (6 bases). The V end lost 5 bases, the J end lost 0 bases, and 13 bases lay between the germline ends. Germline loops: CDR1 SGHAT, CDR2 FQNNGV. The CDR3 runs to 15 residues. CDR3 in amino acids: CASSVTRGVNTEAFF. The CDR3 coding sequence is TGTGCCAGCAGCGTAACCAGGGGTGTGAACACTGAAGCTTTCTTT.

The J gene is TRBJ1-2, the V gene TRBV30; D gene ambiguous. V was shortened by 0 bases and J by 2 bases, with 7 bases between the two germline ends. Looked up from germline, CDR1 is GTSNPN and CDR2 is SVGIG (reference sequence). There are 13 residues in the CDR3. DNA of the CDR3: TGTGCCTGGAGTGTACGGTTGAACTATGGCTACACCTTC. Amino acid sequence: CAWSVRLNYGYTF.